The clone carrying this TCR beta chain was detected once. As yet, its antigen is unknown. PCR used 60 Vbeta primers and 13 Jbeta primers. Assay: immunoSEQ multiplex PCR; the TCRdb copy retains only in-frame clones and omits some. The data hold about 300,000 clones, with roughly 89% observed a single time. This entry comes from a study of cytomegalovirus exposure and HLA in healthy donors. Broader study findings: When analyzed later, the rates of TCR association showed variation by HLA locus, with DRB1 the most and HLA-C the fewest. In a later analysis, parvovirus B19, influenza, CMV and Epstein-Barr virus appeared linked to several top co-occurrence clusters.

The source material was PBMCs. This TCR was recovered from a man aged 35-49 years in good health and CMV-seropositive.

CDR3 sequence reads: CASSPRGDPMNTEAFF. The CDR3, as DNA: TGTGCCAGCAGCCCCCGGGGGGACCCAATGAACACTGAAGCTTTCTTT. This chain connects TRBV9 to TRBJ1-1, with D perhaps matching TRBD1 (5 bases). V shed 4 bases and J shed 0 bases, with 16 bases lying between them. CDR1 SGDLS and CDR2 YYNGEE come from the germline V gene. This CDR3 contains 16 residues.